This T cell receptor beta chain was identified in a study of neurological immune-mediated disorders. Study context: Multiple sclerosis patients numbered around 34, of whom around 30 were relapsing-remitting and 3 secondary progressive. Study-wide results and limits: The expanded clones of different subjects shared no CDR3 amino acid sequences (suggesting private repertoires in all groups).

In its sample, this clonotype was seen many times. Its antigen is undetermined. MiXCR, applied by TCRdb to the 5' RACE reads, yields one record per CDR3 protein. Of 55,000 to 70,000 distinct CDR3 sequences listed, about 3% are singletons. The CDR3 is 14 amino acids. After removal of 6 bases from V and 5 bases from J, the junction contained 8 bases not matched to a gene. Unsorted libraries came from 2 million PBMCs stored at -80 °C. The sequenced sample was PBMCs. The rearrangement joins TRBV12-3 or TRBV12-4 to TRBJ1-2, with 8 bases aligning to TRBD1. This sequence was found in a woman between 45 and 65 years old with multiple sclerosis. The CDR3 DNA sequence: TGTGCCAGCAGCCGACCAGGGGGCGATTATGGCTACACCTTC. It codes for CASSRPGGDYGYTF.